This entry lists 21 T cell receptor beta chains sequenced from one sample in a study of naive and memory T cell subsets. A UMI-containing oligonucleotide was joined by 3' ligation to the TCR cDNA template. Ligated cDNA underwent four rounds of PCR with nested alpha and beta constant region primers and SP2. From the 5' RACE reads, TCRdb called clonotypes with MiXCR, one entry per CDR3 protein. The table has tens of thousands of distinct CDR3 sequences, approximately 4.5% seen once. These receptors were collected from a female donor in good health.

On this clonotype: Its ends do not fully match the called genes, so a read error is possible. The J gene is TRBJ1-2, the V gene TRBV14; D is uncertain. The CDR3 consists of 13 residues. Germline values: CDR1 SGHDN, CDR2 FVKESK. CDR3 region: CASSHGSHYGDTF. Here the CDR3 DNA reads TGTGCCAGCAGCCACGGGTCCCACTATGGCGACACCTTC.

This clonotype came up many times. This rearrangement joins TRBV6-1 to TRBJ2-4; perhaps TRBD1 as D (6 bases). Germline CDR1 reads MNHNS; CDR2 reads SASEGT. V lost 7 bases and J lost 4, with 26 bases in between. The CDR3 is 18 residues long. CDR3 sequence: CASMEIVVRDNTKNIQYF. In DNA form, the CDR3 reads TGTGCCAGCATGGAGATTGTGGTCCGGGACAATACTAAAAACATTCAGTACTTC.

This clonotype was observed at least ten times. V is TRBV3-1 and J is TRBJ2-1; 7 bases agree with TRBD2. The CDR3 sequence is 16 residues long. With V trimmed by 1 base and J by 15 bases, 18 bases remained unmatched. Germline V gene data show CDR1 as LGHDT and CDR2 as YNNKEL (reference sequence). Written as DNA, the CDR3 is TGTGCCAGCAGCCAAGGTTTGGAGGGACTAAACCAGCGGCCGTTCTTC. It translates to CASSQGLEGLNQRPFF.

Ten or more counts support this clonotype. V usage is TRBV6-1 and J usage is TRBJ1-5; 8 nucleotides align to TRBD1. CDR3 length: 14 residues. V dropped 6 bases and J dropped 5; count of bases not matched to a gene: 6. The germline V gene has CDR1 MNHNS and CDR2 SASEGT. The CDR3 nucleotides are TGTGCCAGCAGAGGACAGGGTTGGGATCAGCCCCAGCATTTT. The encoded protein is CASRGQGWDQPQHF.

This clonotype was recorded many times. CDR3 loop: CASSLGLLAGGTYEQYF. The CDR3 DNA is TGCGCCAGCAGCTTGGGACTCCTAGCGGGAGGAACCTACGAGCAGTACTTC. The chain links TRBV5-1 to TRBJ2-7; 11 bases map to TRBD2. Germline V gene sequence: CDR1 SGHRS, CDR2 YFSETQ. The CDR3 spans 17 residues. Trimming at V came to 0 bases and at J to 2 bases, leaving 7 bases not matched to a gene.

The V gene is TRBV19, the J gene TRBJ2-1; 10 bases match TRBD2. CDR3 size: 19 residues. The junction had 22 bases not matched to a gene; V was cut back by 7 bases and J by 7 bases. Germline CDR1 LNHDA, CDR2 SQIVND (reference sequence). CDR3 residues: CASTDHGGGLAGVSNEQFF. Here the CDR3 DNA reads TGTGCCAGTACTGACCACGGGGGGGGGCTAGCGGGAGTTAGTAATGAGCAGTTCTTC. Based on the CDR3 plus reference TRBV19 and TRBJ2-1, the full variable domain is DGGITQSPKYLFRKEGQNVTLSCEQNLNHDAMYWYRQDPGQGLRLIYYSQIVNDFQKGDIAEGYSVSREKKESFPLTVTSAQKNPTAFYLCASTDHGGGLAGVSNEQFFGPGTRLTVL.

This clonotype was observed many times. V gene TRBV29-1 combines with J gene TRBJ1-2, with no clear D. Between the trimmed V and J ends, which lost 3 bases and 0 bases, there was a span of 14 bases. The CDR3 is 15 residues long. Germline V CDR1 and CDR2: SQVTM, ANQGSEA. CDR3 loop: CSVDVGGLSNYGYTF. CDR3 nucleotide sequence: TGCAGCGTTGATGTGGGAGGACTCTCTAACTATGGCTACACCTTC.

The chain uses TRBV7-2 and TRBJ2-7; tentatively, D is TRBD2 (6 bases). V was shortened by 1 base and J by 3 bases, with 13 bases between the two germline ends. Germline V gene lookup returns CDR1 SGHTA and CDR2 FQGNSA. The CDR3 consists of 15 residues. The CDR3 here is CASSLGVGAGYEQYF. The CDR3, as DNA: TGTGCCAGCAGCTTAGGTGTCGGAGCGGGCTACGAGCAGTACTTC.

This clonotype was detected ten times or more. This chain joins TRBV29-1 and TRBJ1-5; no firm D call. The germline V and J ends were trimmed by 4 bases and 0 bases, with 13 bases remaining between them. Germline values: CDR1 SQVTM, CDR2 ANQGSEA. This CDR3 has 15 amino acids. The CDR3 spells CSVVIRADSNQPQHF. In DNA form, the CDR3 reads TGCAGCGTTGTAATTCGGGCTGATAGCAATCAGCCCCAGCATTTT.

This clonotype was seen ten or more times. This chain connects TRBV20-1 to TRBJ1-1; D call uncertain. Germline V gene lookup returns CDR1 DFQATT and CDR2 SNEGSKA (reference sequence). V gave up 5 bases and J gave up 8 bases, with 18 bases separating them. The CDR3 is 13 residues long. CDR3 DNA: TGCAGTGCTGAATCGGGGATAGCCTCCGAAGCTTTCTTT. It specifies CSAESGIASEAFF.

This clonotype has at least ten counts. The genes are TRBV9 and TRBJ1-3; no clear D. From germline, CDR1 is SGDLS and CDR2 YYNGEE. V lost 0 bases, J lost 4 bases, and 8 bases lay in between. CDR3 length: 14 amino acids. The CDR3 DNA reads TGTGCCAGCAGCGTAGCTCCTGGAGGAAACACCATATATTTT. This gives the protein CASSVAPGGNTIYF.

To note about this clonotype: This may stem from a read error, because a much larger clone lies one nucleotide away. The V gene is TRBV12-3 or TRBV12-4, the J gene TRBJ2-3; 10 bases align to TRBD1. V was clipped by 8 bases and J by 2 bases; unmatched bases: 13. This CDR3 comprises 17 residues. The chain's CDR3 is CASSGQGSHLPTDTQYF. The CDR3 coding sequence is TGTGCCAGCTCGGGACAGGGGTCACACCTACCCACAGATACGCAGTATTTT.

This clonotype was found many times. J is TRBJ2-2 and V is TRBV20-1, with D perhaps TRBD1 (5 bases). The CDR3 loop spans 13 amino acids. Trimming pared 6 bases from V and 6 bases from J, leaving 14 bases between. CDR1 DFQATT and CDR2 SNEGSKA come from the germline V gene (reference sequence). DNA of the CDR3: TGCAGTGCGAAGGGGCAGGTCGCCGGGGAGCTGTTTTTT. Protein sequence: CSAKGQVAGELFF.

There are many counts of this clonotype. CDR3 region: CASSWVFADYGYTF. In DNA, the CDR3 is TGTGCCAGCAGCTGGGTATTTGCAGACTATGGCTACACCTTC. The rearrangement links TRBV11-2 to TRBJ1-2; D unclear. The V gene's germline CDR1 is SGHAT and CDR2 FQNNGV. Trimming removed 4 bases at V and 3 bases at J, with 12 bases between. The CDR3 runs 14 residues.

This clonotype appeared many times. This chain links TRBV7-9 with TRBJ2-4; TRBD1 agrees at 8 bases. This CDR3 has 15 residues. Trimming at V came to 11 bases and at J to 5 bases, leaving 14 bases not matched to a gene. Looked up from germline, CDR1 is SEHNR and CDR2 is FQNEAQ (reference sequence). CDR3 DNA: TGTGCCTGGCTGGAGAGACAGGGGATAGAAAACATTCAGTACTTC. Its translation is CAWLERQGIENIQYF.

This clonotype was picked up many times. The chain couples TRBV27 to TRBJ2-7; D remains ambiguous. Germline CDR1 MNHEY, CDR2 SMNVEV (reference sequence). The CDR3 runs 13 residues. Trimming removed 3 bases from V and 2 bases from J, with 8 bases in between. The CDR3 sequence is CASSLTGAYEQYF. CDR3 bases: TGTGCCAGCAGTTTGACGGGCGCCTACGAGCAGTACTTC.

This clonotype occurred many times. The chain links TRBV12-3 or TRBV12-4 to TRBJ2-1; 14 nucleotides line up with TRBD2. This CDR3 contains 18 residues. J lost 3 bases, V lost 6 bases, and 10 bases had no gene match. The CDR3 DNA is TGTGCCAGCAGCCGTAAGGGACTAGCGGGAGTAGGCTACAATGAGCAGTTCTTC. The encoded protein is CASSRKGLAGVGYNEQFF.

Ten or more counts support this clonotype. This chain connects TRBV19 to TRBJ2-2, with D tentatively TRBD1 (5 bases). There are 13 residues in the CDR3. Germline V gene data show CDR1 as LNHDA and CDR2 as SQIVND (reference sequence). V gave up 4 bases and J gave up 6 bases, with 9 bases separating them. The CDR3 bases are TGTGCCAGTAGTAGACAGATTCCCGGGGAGCTGTTTTTT. As protein: CASSRQIPGELFF.

At least ten counts were recorded for this clonotype. The chain employs TRBV6-1 and TRBJ2-3; D not resolved. V was pared by 0 bases and J by 11 bases, with 9 bases between. Germline V lookup: CDR1 MNHNS, CDR2 SASEGT. The CDR3 length is 12 residues. CDR3 sequence: CASSEALYLQYF. CDR3 sequence (DNA): TGTGCCAGCAGTGAAGCGTTATATTTGCAGTATTTT.

This clonotype has a count of ten or more. J is TRBJ1-4 and V is TRBV28, with a tentative D call TRBD1 (5 bases). CDR1 is MDHEN and CDR2 is SYDVKM in the germline V gene. The CDR3 consists of 14 residues. Trimming cost V 4 bases and J 6 bases, with 12 bases left between them. CDR3 DNA sequence: TGTGCCAGCAGTTCGGTAGGCAGGGATGAAAAACTGTTTTTT. Translation: CASSSVGRDEKLFF.

The sample holds many counts of this clonotype. The chain joins TRBV6-1 to TRBJ2-1, with TRBD2 matching 8 bases. The V gene's germline CDR1 is MNHNS and CDR2 SASEGT. Germline trimming cut 2 bases from V and 7 bases from J; bases unmatched to any gene: 7. The CDR3 covers 15 residues. The CDR3 nucleotides read TGTGCCAGCAGTGAACCGGGACTAGATAGGAATGAGCAGTTCTTC. Protein: CASSEPGLDRNEQFF.